This T cell receptor (beta chain) stems from a study of blood T cells in healthy people across ages (dated by TCRdb to 2014 to 2015). Regarding the research as a whole: In model experiments, template switching captured roughly one uniquely barcoded TCR beta cDNA molecule for every two T cells. Using deep sequencing normalized with unique cDNA molecular identifiers, the study measured how TCR beta repertoire diversity changes with age. Four age groups were formed from the donors: young (average approximately 17 years), middle-aged (around 40), aged (over 55) and long-lived (82). For two donors (one aged 18 to 29 and one aged 80 or older), the study analyzed two additional independent replicas of 1 million unique cDNA reads from the same blood draw. The study at large found these results: Compared with the aged group, more naive CD4+ T cells, fewer expanded clones and increased TCR diversity were shown by the long-lived group, suggesting age selection. A strong correlation was found between observed TCR beta diversity and the percentage of naive T cells measured by flow cytometry. Bulk unsorted PBMC profiling prevented conclusive comparison of naive and antigen-experienced compartments. Estimates of total diversity based on one million sequenced T cells were regarded as lower bounds and as underestimates. Observed TCR beta diversity per million T cells fell roughly linearly with age, and a significant reduction was already apparent by age about 36. The CMV infection status of donors was not known, potentially confounding age-related changes in expanded clonotypes.

Comments on this clonotype: Its antigen is still unknown. No much larger clone exists at a distance of one base, and base qualities are not known.

Libraries came from 5' RACE. Reads for this sample came from an Illumina HiSeq 2500. A second PCR of about 6 to 11 cycles was performed with a sample-barcoded 5' primer and a J-beta primer mix. A template-switch 5' adaptor carrying 12 random nucleotides introduced a unique molecular identifier onto each TCR beta cDNA molecule. Each sample yielded at least 3 million CDR3-containing paired-end reads. All of the RNA was converted into first-strand cDNA using the Mint cDNA synthesis kit, with a TRBC-specific oligonucleotide serving as the primer. Following uracil-DNA glycosylase treatment, a first 18-cycle PCR with universal primers M1SS and BC2_uni_R was performed on all cDNA. Per the source publication's procedure: For normalization, 1 million high-quality reads were randomly selected from each sample, with every read carrying a distinct molecular identifier. Reads with shared molecular identifiers were discarded instead of being binned into consensus sequences. MiTCR, run with a Q25 quality threshold and the strictest error-elimination algorithm, handled CDR3 identification, clonotype clustering and error correction. A nonparametric unseen species model with Euler transformation was used to estimate a lower bound on total TCR beta diversity. Using fastp at Q25 and MiXCR, TCRdb reprocessed the public reads and kept productive beta chains. Identical CDR3 proteins give one entry, which carries the most common genes and DNA. The V and J calls come from TCRdb's annotation, not from the publication. The sample table shows about 540,000 distinct CDR3 sequences, and 24% are seen once. Of the sample, 8.7% is held by the ten largest clones.

The germline V gene (reference sequence) specifies SEHNR as CDR1 and FQNEAQ as CDR2. Cut back by 5 bases and 2 bases, the V and J ends lie 6 bases apart. From cysteine to phenylalanine, the CDR3 is 12 amino acids long. Only the CDR3 part of the read is kept: 36 bases, read in frame from the first base. The roughly 39 donors, aged about 6 to 95 years, were systemically healthy Caucasian individuals from Russia. Approximately 10 milliliters of peripheral blood were collected from each donor into EDTA-treated Vacutainer tubes. PBMCs were isolated by Ficoll-Paque density-gradient centrifugation, with at least 6 million obtained per sample. Total RNA, at least 5 micrograms per sample, was extracted from PBMCs with Trizol reagent. The percentages of naive CD45RAhigh/CD27high T cells were determined by flow cytometry on a PBMC aliquot from every donor. These data were likewise used in another study, on T cells of mothers and their children. As noted in the second study: Nine systemically healthy Caucasian individuals, comprising three mothers and their six children, were included as donors. cDNA synthesis consumed the entire amount of extracted RNA, loaded at approximately 1.5 ug RNA in each 15 ul reaction. In the second PCR, sample barcodes and 2-4 random nucleotides were introduced via the M1S primer. Over 9 million TCR beta CDR3 reads came from each mother, compared with approximately 2.8 million reads from each child. Thymic selection similarly shapes TCR recombination output in related and unrelated pairs, with minor effect from inherited differences. Normalized repertoire overlap in related mother-child pairs was always slightly higher than in unrelated mother-child pairs, but the difference was never significant. Persistent microchimeric T cell clones were not detected, at a sensitivity of around 100 clones per million clonotypes. The study used deep NGS to compare TCR beta repertoires of mothers and children, seeking features distinguishing related mother-child pairs from unrelated individuals. Mothers averaged about 40 +/- 4 years of age and children averaged about 12 +/- 4 years. Libraries were sequenced on Illumina HiSeq 2000 with 100+100 nt paired-end reads after adapter ligation with NEBNext reagents. To prevent cross-contamination, the mother and child libraries were prepared a month apart and were sequenced in separate runs. Each donor had between roughly 450,000 and 2,100,000 distinct TCR beta clonotypes identified. Naive TCR beta clonotypes were estimated from low-frequency clonotypes matched to each donor's FACS-determined naive share, without sorting.

The clonotype originates from a boy aged 5-17 years in good health. Sequencing was carried out using blood. The chain joins TRBV7-9 to TRBJ1-1, with the D gene not clear enough to name. The sequenced DNA is TGTGCCAGCAGCGGTCATAACACTGAAGCTTTCTTT. Translated, this is CASSGHNTEAFF.